This is a list of T cell receptor beta chains from one sample in a study of CD4+ T cells in melanoma. Assay: immunoSEQ multiplex PCR; the TCRdb copy retains only in-frame clones and omits some. The sample carries 13,000 to 15,000 clones, 60% to 80% recorded once. The sequencing input was cells from a culture (not recorded whether cultured in vitro). The origin of the receptors is a human donor with melanoma. The CDR3 runs from the conserved cysteine through the conserved F or W. A D gene is named only where the DNA matches it firmly. Expanded clones get a size class; other rows say once, few or many, or leave the size out.

>15|TRBV14|NA|NA|TRBJ1-2
CASSHSEGGNYGYTF
TGTGCCAGCAGCCACTCCGAGGGAGGGAACTATGGCTACACCTTC
>15|TRBV7-3|few|TRBD1|TRBJ2-2
CASSSTGGTPGELFF
TGTGCCAGCAGCTCGACAGGGGGGACACCCGGGGAGCTGTTTTTT
>14|TRBV6-5|NA|TRBD1|TRBJ1-2
CATRGTGGRGGYTF
TGTGCCACTAGAGGGACAGGGGGCAGGGGAGGCTACACCTTC
>16|TRBV7-9|medium-sized|TRBD1|TRBJ1-6
CASSSGQGFYNSPLHF
TGTGCCAGCAGCTCGGGACAGGGGTTCTATAATTCACCCCTCCACTTT
>17|TRBV5-5|NA|TRBD1|TRBJ1-1
CASSRTNLDRDLTEAFF
TGTGCCAGCAGCCGGACTAACTTGGACAGGGACCTCACTGAAGCTTTCTTT
>12|TRBV7-9|NA|NA|TRBJ2-2
CASSLDTGELFF
TGTGCCAGCAGCCTGGACACCGGGGAGCTGTTTTTT
>15|TRBV11-2|NA|TRBD1|TRBJ2-3
CASSLGTGGTDTQYF
TGTGCCAGCAGCTTAGGGACAGGGGGCACAGATACGCAGTATTTT
>16|TRBV5-1|NA|TRBD1|TRBJ2-1
CASSWPGQGAYNEQFF
TGCGCCAGCAGCTGGCCGGGACAGGGGGCCTACAATGAGCAGTTCTTC
>16|TRBV5-8|few|NA|TRBJ2-7
CASSLGFWTATYEQYF
TGTGCCAGCAGCTTGGGTTTCTGGACAGCCACCTACGAGCAGTACTTC
>14|TRBV5-1|NA|NA|TRBJ2-7
CASSLISSQLEQYF
TGCGCCAGCAGCTTAATATCGTCCCAACTCGAGCAGTACTTC
>16|TRBV15|NA|NA|TRBJ1-3
CATSPRGGVSGNTIYF
TGTGCCACCAGCCCCCGTGGGGGGGTCTCTGGAAACACCATATATTTT
>15|TRBV7-9|NA|NA|TRBJ2-2
CASSFTKLEAGELFF
TGTGCCAGCAGCTTTACGAAATTAGAGGCCGGGGAGCTGTTTTTT
>17|TRBV19|NA|TRBD1|TRBJ1-1
CASSVLLGTGANTEAFF
TGTGCCAGTAGTGTTCTTCTAGGGACAGGGGCGAACACTGAAGCTTTCTTT
>12|TRBV29-1|NA|NA|TRBJ2-1
CSVVQRTNEQFF
TGCAGCGTTGTGCAGCGGACCAATGAGCAGTTCTTC
>14|TRBV7-9|few|NA|TRBJ1-6
CASSRTDVDSPLHF
TGTGCCAGCAGCAGGACAGACGTGGATTCACCCCTCCACTTT
>15|TRBV7-9|NA|TRBD1|TRBJ2-3
CASSFPWTGTDTQYF
TGTGCCAGCAGCTTTCCTTGGACAGGTACAGATACGCAGTATTTT
>11|TRBV29-1|NA|NA|TRBJ2-7
CSTALGDEQYF
TGCAGCACAGCACTAGGTGACGAGCAGTACTTC
>15|TRBV2|NA|NA|TRBJ1-5
CASSEELGPDQPQHF
TGTGCCAGCAGTGAAGAGTTGGGGCCCGATCAGCCCCAGCATTTT
>13|TRBV11-2|NA|NA|TRBJ1-4
CASSFRDREKLFF
TGTGCCAGCAGCTTCAGGGATCGGGAAAAACTGTTTTTT
>16|TRBV18|NA|TRBD2|TRBJ2-3
CASSPFRGGSTDTQYF
TGTGCCAGCTCACCTTTCCGCGGGGGTAGCACAGATACGCAGTATTTT
>15|TRBV6-1|NA|NA|TRBJ2-3
CASRAQGTSTDTQYF
TGTGCCAGCAGAGCACAGGGGACTAGCACAGATACGCAGTATTTT
>18|TRBV6-1|NA|TRBD1|TRBJ1-2
CAISEVRLGRDSYYGYTF
TGTGCCATCAGTGAGGTGAGGTTAGGGCGGGACAGTTACTATGGCTACACCTTC
>16|TRBV2|NA|NA|TRBJ1-2
CASSEAIPSAKAGYTF
TGTGCCAGCAGTGAAGCTATCCCGAGCGCGAAGGCTGGCTACACCTTC
>16|TRBV13|once|NA|TRBJ2-3
CASSSRLVLGQRAQYF
TGTGCCAGCAGCTCCCGGCTCGTACTAGGGCAACGGGCCCAGTATTTT
>17|TRBV4-1|NA|TRBD2|TRBJ2-2
CASSPVPSRGGTGELFF
TGCGCCAGCAGCCCAGTGCCCTCGCGGGGGGGCACCGGGGAGCTGTTTTTT
>14|TRBV18|NA|TRBD1|TRBJ2-7
CASSPSGQGREQYF
TGTGCCAGCTCACCTTCGGGACAGGGTCGCGAGCAGTACTTC
>16|TRBV5-4|few|NA|TRBJ1-2
CASSLGSQGRYYGYTF
TGTGCCAGCAGCTTGGGTTCACAGGGTCGGTACTATGGCTACACCTTC
>13|TRBV5-5|NA|NA|TRBJ1-2
CASNLGGRYGYTF
TGTGCCAGCAACCTGGGGGGTCGGTATGGCTACACCTTC
>15|TRBV27|NA|NA|TRBJ1-6
CASGSWAKKNSPLHF
TGTGCCAGCGGATCGTGGGCCAAGAAAAATTCACCCCTCCACTTT
>13|TRBV19|NA|NA|TRBJ1-2
CASSIFGPAASTF
TGTGCCAGTAGTATCTTCGGACCCGCCGCCTCCACCTTC
>12|TRBV29-1|NA|NA|TRBJ2-7
CSAGRSSYEQYF
TGCAGCGCCGGGAGAAGCTCCTACGAGCAGTACTTC
>16|TRBV30|NA|TRBD1|TRBJ2-3
CAWSGTRTGDRDTQYF
TGTGCCTGGAGTGGGACAAGGACAGGGGACCGGGATACGCAGTATTTT
>14|TRBV9|few|NA|TRBJ2-7
CASSVAGGTGEQYF
TGTGCCAGCAGCGTAGCAGGCGGGACCGGGGAGCAGTACTTC
>14|TRBV19|NA|NA|TRBJ1-4
CASKPRGGNEKLFF
TGTGCCTCCAAGCCACGGGGTGGTAATGAAAAACTGTTTTTT
>14|TRBV5-1|NA|NA|TRBJ2-2
CASSALSGTGELFF
TGCGCCAGCAGCGCCCTCAGTGGGACCGGGGAGCTGTTTTTT
>14|TRBV15|once|NA|TRBJ2-2
CATSPGGNTGELFF
TGTGCCACCAGCCCCGGGGGTAACACCGGGGAGCTGTTTTTT
>9|TRBV5-1|NA|NA|TRBJ1-6
CASTPPLHF
TGCGCCAGCACGCCCCCCCTCCACTTT
>11|TRBV7-9|medium-sized|NA|TRBJ2-5
CASSSSATQYF
TGTGCCAGCAGCTCCTCCGCGACCCAGTACTTC
>16|TRBV5-1|NA|TRBD2|TRBJ2-5
CASSLLAGGQQETQYF
TGCGCCAGCAGCTTGCTAGCGGGGGGGCAACAAGAGACCCAGTACTTC
>16|TRBV7-9|NA|TRBD1|TRBJ2-2
CASSWLGTGTTGELFF
TGTGCCAGCAGCTGGCTCGGGACAGGGACCACCGGGGAGCTGTTTTTT
>16|TRBV5-4|NA|TRBD2|TRBJ2-3
CASSAPGLAAGDTQYF
TGTGCCAGCAGCGCCCCGGGACTAGCGGCCGGAGATACGCAGTATTTT
>14|TRBV2|NA|NA|TRBJ2-2
CASHRGANTGELFF
TGTGCTAGCCATCGAGGCGCGAACACCGGGGAGCTGTTTTTT
>15|TRBV2|NA|NA|TRBJ1-1
CASTLTGTMNTEAFF
TGTGCCAGCACCCTCACCGGGACCATGAACACTGAAGCTTTCTTT
>19|TRBV4-1|NA|TRBD2|TRBJ2-5
CASSQVPVTSGGPQETQYF
TGCGCCAGCAGCCAAGTTCCGGTCACTAGCGGGGGGCCCCAAGAGACCCAGTACTTC
>15|TRBV4-1|few|NA|TRBJ2-6
CASSQDEGHRNVLTF
TGCGCCAGCAGCCAAGATGAGGGGCACCGCAACGTCCTGACTTTC
>13|TRBV5-1|NA|NA|TRBJ2-2
CASSPQNTGELFF
TGCGCCAGCAGCCCCCAGAACACCGGGGAGCTGTTTTTT
>16|TRBV14|NA|TRBD1|TRBJ1-1
CASSHGTGGWWTEAFF
TGTGCCAGCAGCCATGGAACAGGGGGCTGGTGGACTGAAGCTTTCTTT
>14|TRBV7-9|NA|NA|TRBJ1-1
CASSPLGGSGEAFF
TGTGCCAGCAGCCCCCTCGGGGGGAGCGGTGAAGCTTTCTTT
>13|TRBV7-9|NA|NA|TRBJ1-1
CASSLAGFTEAFF
TGTGCCAGCAGCTTAGCAGGGTTCACTGAAGCTTTCTTT
>13|TRBV5-1|NA|NA|TRBJ2-4
CASSLDTKNIQYF
TGCGCCAGCAGTCTTGATACCAAAAACATTCAGTACTTC